This TCR delta chain was retrieved from a study of Vδ1+ human thymocytes. Study results and caveats: Highly polyclonal TRG and TRD repertoires with Gaussian CDR3 length distributions appeared in thymus. Unlike peripheral blood Vdelta1+ controls, thymic delta-chain sequences included about 20% Vdelta2 and few Vdelta3.

The CDR3 is made up of 21 amino acids. The V end was cut by 3 bases, the J end by 0 bases, with 29 bases between. CDR1 is TSWWSYY, CDR2 QGS, per germline. There are a few counts of this clone. Its target is not known. Extracted RNA was reverse transcribed into cDNA. Multiplex PCR used pooled V-gene forward primers and a constant-region reverse primer to amplify CDR3s. TCRdb re-processed the multiplex PCR reads using CATT. The table shows 45,000 to 60,000 delta-chain clones, with around 16% occurring only once. The receptor's source is a girl less than two years old who had congenital heart surgery. Sequenced: Vdelta1+ gamma-delta thymocytes from the thymus. Stated subset: FACS-sorted CD3+ TCRalphabeta- TCRVdelta1+ TCRVdelta2- thymocytes. This rearrangement joins TRDV1 to TRDJ1; D perhaps matches TRDD2 (7 bases). In nucleotides, the CDR3 is TGTGCTCTTGGGGACCATGAGTTCCTACCCTGGGGATGGCCGTACACCGATAAACTCATCTTT. Protein: CALGDHEFLPWGWPYTDKLIF.